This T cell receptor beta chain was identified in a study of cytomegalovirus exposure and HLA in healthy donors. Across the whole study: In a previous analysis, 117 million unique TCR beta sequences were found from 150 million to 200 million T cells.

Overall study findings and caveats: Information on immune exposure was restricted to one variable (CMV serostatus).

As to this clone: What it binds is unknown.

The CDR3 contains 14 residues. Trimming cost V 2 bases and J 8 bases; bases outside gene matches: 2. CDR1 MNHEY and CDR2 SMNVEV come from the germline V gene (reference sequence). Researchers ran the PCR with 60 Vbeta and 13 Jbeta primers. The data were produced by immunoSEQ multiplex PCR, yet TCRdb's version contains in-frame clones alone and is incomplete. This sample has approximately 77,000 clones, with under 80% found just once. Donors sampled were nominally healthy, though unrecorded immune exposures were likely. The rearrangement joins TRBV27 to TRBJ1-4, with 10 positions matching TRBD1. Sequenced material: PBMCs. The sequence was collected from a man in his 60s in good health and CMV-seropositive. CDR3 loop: CASSLGTGEEKLFF. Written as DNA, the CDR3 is TGTGCCAGCAGTTTAGGGACAGGGGAGGAAAAACTGTTTTTT.